Detailed here is one T cell receptor beta chain. Antigen specificity is unknown. This specimen comes from a study of vaccination effects on CD4 cells after COVID-19. Study-level information: Participants received two doses of either the BNT162b2 or mRNA-1273 vaccine.

General study points: The study had few convalescent patients and no early post-infection timepoints. After vaccination, at late timepoints, clones induced by infection and by vaccine contracted markedly. Healthy vaccinees' vaccine-induced clones included only 1 of 255 that recognized common cold coronaviruses.

The ViraFEST assay expanded antigen-specific CD4+ T cells with viral peptide pools before sequencing. When less than 11 days of culture had elapsed, CD4+ T cells were isolated. The healthy vaccine recipients, who had no prior SARS-CoV-2 infection, showed negative nucleocapsid antibodies. CDR3 size: 19 residues. V shed 6 bases and J shed 0 bases, with 23 bases lying between them. Looked up from germline, CDR1 is MNHEY and CDR2 is SMNVEV (reference sequence). Here immunoSEQ multiplex PCR was the method, and the copy in TCRdb shows in-frame clones only, minus some. This table has about 22,000 clones, roughly four fifths appearing once.

The clonotype was recovered from a human donor who received a COVID-19 vaccine. The V and J genes are TRBV27 and TRBJ1-4; D is undetermined. This specimen consisted of CD4+ T cells from PBMCs cultured with HCoV-NL63 spike peptides, obtained before COVID-19 vaccination. In DNA form, the CDR3 reads TGTGCCAGCAGCCGTCGCCCTATACAAGGCCTTGCAACTAATGAAAAACTGTTTTTT. Its protein is CASSRRPIQGLATNEKLFF. Looking up the rest from reference TRBV27 and TRBJ1-4 gives the full variable domain: EAQVTQNPRYLITVTGKKLTVTCSQNMNHEYMSWYRQDPGLGLRQIYYSMNVEVTDKGDVPEGYKVSRKEKRNFPLILESPSPNQTSLYFCASSRRPIQGLATNEKLFFGSGTQLSVL.